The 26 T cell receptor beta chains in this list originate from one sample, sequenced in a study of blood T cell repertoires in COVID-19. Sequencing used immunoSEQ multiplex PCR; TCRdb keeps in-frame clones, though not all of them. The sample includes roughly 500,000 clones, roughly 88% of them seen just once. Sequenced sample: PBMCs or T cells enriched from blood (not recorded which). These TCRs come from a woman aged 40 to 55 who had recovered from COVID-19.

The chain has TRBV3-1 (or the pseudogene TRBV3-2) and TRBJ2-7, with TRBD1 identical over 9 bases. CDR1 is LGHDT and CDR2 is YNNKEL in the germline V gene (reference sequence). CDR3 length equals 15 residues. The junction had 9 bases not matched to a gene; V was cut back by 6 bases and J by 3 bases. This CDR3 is CASSQTDRGSYEQYF. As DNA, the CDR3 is TGTGCCAGCAGTCAAACGGACAGGGGAAGCTACGAGCAGTACTTC.

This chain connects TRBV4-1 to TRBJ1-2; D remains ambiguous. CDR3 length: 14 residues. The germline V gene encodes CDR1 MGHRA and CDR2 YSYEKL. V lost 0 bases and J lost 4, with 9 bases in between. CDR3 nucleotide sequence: TGCGCCAGCAGCCAAGATTCGCAGATCTATGGCTACACCTTC. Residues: CASSQDSQIYGYTF.

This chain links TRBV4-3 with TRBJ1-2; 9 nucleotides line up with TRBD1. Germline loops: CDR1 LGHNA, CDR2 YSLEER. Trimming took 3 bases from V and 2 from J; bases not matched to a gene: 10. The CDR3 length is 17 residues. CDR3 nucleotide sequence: TGCGCCAGCAGCCAGGACAACACAGGGGGCCTGAACTATGGCTACACCTTC. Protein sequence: CASSQDNTGGLNYGYTF.

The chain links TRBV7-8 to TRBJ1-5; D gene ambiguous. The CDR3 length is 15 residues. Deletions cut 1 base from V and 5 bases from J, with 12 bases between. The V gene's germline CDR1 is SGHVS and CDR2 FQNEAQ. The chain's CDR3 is CASSLGIAGDQPQHF. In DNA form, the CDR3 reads TGTGCCAGCAGCTTAGGGATTGCGGGCGATCAGCCCCAGCATTTT.

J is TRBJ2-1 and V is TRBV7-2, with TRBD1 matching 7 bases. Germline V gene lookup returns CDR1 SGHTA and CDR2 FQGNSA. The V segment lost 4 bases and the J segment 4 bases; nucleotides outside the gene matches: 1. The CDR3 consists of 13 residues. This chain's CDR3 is CASSSGQYNEQFF. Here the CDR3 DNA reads TGTGCCAGCAGCTCGGGACAGTACAATGAGCAGTTCTTC.

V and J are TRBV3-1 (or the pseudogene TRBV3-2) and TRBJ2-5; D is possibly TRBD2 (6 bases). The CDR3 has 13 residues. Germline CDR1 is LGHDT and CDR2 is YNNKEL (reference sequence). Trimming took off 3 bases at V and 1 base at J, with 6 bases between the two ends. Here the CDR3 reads CASSQGLQETQYF. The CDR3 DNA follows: TGTGCCAGCAGCCAGGGACTCCAAGAGACCCAGTACTTC.

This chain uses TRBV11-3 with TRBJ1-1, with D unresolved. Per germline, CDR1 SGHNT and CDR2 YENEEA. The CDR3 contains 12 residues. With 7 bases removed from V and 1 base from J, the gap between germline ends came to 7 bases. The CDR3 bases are TGTGCCAGCATGGGCAAGAACACTGAAGCTTTCTTT. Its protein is CASMGKNTEAFF.

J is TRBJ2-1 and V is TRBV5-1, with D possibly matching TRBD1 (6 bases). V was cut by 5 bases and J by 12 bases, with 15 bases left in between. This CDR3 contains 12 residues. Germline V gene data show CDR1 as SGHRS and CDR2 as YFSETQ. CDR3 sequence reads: CASSTGPSGQFF. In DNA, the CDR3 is TGCGCCAGCAGTACAGGGCCCTCCGGGCAGTTCTTC.

The CDR3, as DNA: TGTGCCATCAGTGAGCCGGGACCGGGAGGAGATACGCAGTATTTT. This translates into CAISEPGPGGDTQYF. The chain links TRBV10-3 to TRBJ2-3; 7 bases map to TRBD2. Unmatched junction bases numbered 7, after V lost 2 bases and J lost 5 bases. CDR1 and CDR2 from the germline V gene are ENHRY and SYGVKD. This CDR3 comprises 15 residues.

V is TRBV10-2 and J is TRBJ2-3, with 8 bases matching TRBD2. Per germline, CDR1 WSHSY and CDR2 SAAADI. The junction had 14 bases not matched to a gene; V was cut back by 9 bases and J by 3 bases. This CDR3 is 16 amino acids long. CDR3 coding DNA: TGCGCCAGTAGGGATCCAGAGCGGGAGAGGACAGATACGCAGTATTTT. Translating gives CASRDPERERTDTQYF.

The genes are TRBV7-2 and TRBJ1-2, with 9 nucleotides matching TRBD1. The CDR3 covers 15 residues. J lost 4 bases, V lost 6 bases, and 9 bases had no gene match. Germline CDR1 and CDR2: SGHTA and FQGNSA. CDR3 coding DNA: TGTGCCAGCAGTTTGGACAGGGGTTGGGGCTATGGCTACACCTTC. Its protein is CASSLDRGWGYGYTF.

CDR3 nucleotide sequence: TGTGCCAGCAGACCCATGCGGGAGGGCATAGATACGCAGTATTTT. Protein product: CASRPMREGIDTQYF. The rearrangement links TRBV6-5 to TRBJ2-3; 9 bases align to TRBD2. Germline loops: CDR1 MNHEY, CDR2 SVGAGI. The CDR3 has 15 residues. The ends lost 6 bases at V and 5 bases at J; junction bases unmatched: 9.

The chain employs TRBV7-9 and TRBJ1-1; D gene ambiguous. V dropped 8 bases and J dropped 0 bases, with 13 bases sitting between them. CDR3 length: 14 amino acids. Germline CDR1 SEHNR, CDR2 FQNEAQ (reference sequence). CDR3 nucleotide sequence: TGTGCCAGCCGGGGTACAGTAATGAACACTGAAGCTTTCTTT. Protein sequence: CASRGTVMNTEAFF.

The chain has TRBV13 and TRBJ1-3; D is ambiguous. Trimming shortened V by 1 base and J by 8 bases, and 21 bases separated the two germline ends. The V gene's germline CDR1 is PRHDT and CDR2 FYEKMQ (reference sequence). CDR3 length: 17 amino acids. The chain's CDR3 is CASSLEVQAAGGDTIYF. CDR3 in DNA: TGTGCCAGCAGCTTAGAAGTCCAGGCGGCAGGAGGAGACACCATATATTTT.

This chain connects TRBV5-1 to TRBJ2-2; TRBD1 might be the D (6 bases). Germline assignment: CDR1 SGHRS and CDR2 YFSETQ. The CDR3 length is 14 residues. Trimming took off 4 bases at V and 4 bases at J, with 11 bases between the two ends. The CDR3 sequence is CASSPGTTTGELFF. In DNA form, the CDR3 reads TGCGCCAGCAGCCCCGGGACAACCACCGGGGAGCTGTTTTTT.

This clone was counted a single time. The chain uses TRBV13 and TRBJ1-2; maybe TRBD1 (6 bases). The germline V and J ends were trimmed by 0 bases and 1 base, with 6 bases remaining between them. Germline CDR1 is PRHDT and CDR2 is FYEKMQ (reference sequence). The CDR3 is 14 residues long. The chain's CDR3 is CASSLGQGNYGYTF. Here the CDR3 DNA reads TGTGCCAGCAGCTTAGGACAGGGTAACTATGGCTACACCTTC. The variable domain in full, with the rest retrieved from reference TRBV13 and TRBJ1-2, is AAGVIQSPRHLIKEKRETATLKCYPIPRHDTVYWYQQGPGQDPQFLISFYEKMQSDKGSIPDRFSAQQFSDYHSELNMSSLELGDSALYFCASSLGQGNYGYTFGSGTRLTVV.

The CDR3 reads CASSLGPGAYEQYF. The DNA for the CDR3 is TGTGCCAGCAGCTTAGGCCCAGGGGCCTACGAGCAGTACTTC. The genes are TRBV11-2 and TRBJ2-7; perhaps TRBD1 as D (6 bases). The CDR3 runs 14 residues. The V and J ends lost 1 base and 2 bases respectively, with 9 bases between them. The V gene's germline CDR1 is SGHAT and CDR2 FQNNGV.

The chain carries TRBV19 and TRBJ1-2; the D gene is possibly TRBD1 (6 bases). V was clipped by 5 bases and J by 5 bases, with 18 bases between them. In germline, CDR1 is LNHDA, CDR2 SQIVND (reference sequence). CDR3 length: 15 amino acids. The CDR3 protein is CASSAPTGRGYGYTF. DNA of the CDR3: TGTGCCAGTAGTGCTCCCACAGGGAGAGGGTATGGCTACACCTTC.

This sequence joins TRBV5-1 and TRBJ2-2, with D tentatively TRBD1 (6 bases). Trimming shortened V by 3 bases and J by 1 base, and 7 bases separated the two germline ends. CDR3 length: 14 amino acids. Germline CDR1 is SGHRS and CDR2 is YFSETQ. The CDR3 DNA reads TGCGCCAGCAGCTCGGACAGGAACACCGGGGAGCTGTTTTTT. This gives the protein CASSSDRNTGELFF.

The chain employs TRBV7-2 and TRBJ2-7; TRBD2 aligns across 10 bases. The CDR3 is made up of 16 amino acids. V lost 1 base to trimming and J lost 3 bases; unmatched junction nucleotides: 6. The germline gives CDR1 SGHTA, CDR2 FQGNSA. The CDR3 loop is CASSLVGTSEYYEQYF. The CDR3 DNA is TGTGCCAGCAGCTTAGTGGGGACTAGCGAATACTACGAGCAGTACTTC.

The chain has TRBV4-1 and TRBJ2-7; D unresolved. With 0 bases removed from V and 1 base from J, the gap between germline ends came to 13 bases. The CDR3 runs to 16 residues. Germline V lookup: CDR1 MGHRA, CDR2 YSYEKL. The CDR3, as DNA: TGCGCCAGCAGCCAAGAGAACGAGGTAGCTTCCTACGAGCAGTACTTC. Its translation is CASSQENEVASYEQYF.

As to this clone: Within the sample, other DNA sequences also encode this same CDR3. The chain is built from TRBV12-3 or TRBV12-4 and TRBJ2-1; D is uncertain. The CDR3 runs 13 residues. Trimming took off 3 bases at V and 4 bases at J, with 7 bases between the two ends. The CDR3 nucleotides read TGTGCCAGCAGTTTTAGCAGTTACAATGAGCAGTTCTTC. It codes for CASSFSSYNEQFF.

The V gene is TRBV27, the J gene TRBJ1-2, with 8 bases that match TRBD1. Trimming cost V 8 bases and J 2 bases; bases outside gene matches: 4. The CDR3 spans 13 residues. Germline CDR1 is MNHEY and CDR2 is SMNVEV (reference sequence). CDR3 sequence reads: CASGGQANYGYTF. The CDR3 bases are TGTGCCAGCGGGGGACAGGCCAACTATGGCTACACCTTC.

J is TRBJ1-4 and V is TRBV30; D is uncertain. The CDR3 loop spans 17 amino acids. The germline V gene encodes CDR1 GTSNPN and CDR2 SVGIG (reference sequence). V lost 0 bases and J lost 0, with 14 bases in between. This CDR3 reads CAWSVGLTGATNEKLFF. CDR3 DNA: TGTGCCTGGAGTGTCGGGCTTACGGGAGCAACTAATGAAAAACTGTTTTTT. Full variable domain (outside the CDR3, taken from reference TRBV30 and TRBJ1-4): SQTIHQWPATLVQPVGSPLSLECTVEGTSNPNLYWYRQAAGRGLQLLFYSVGIGQISSEVPQNLSASRPQDRQFILSSKKLLLSDSGFYLCAWSVGLTGATNEKLFFGSGTQLSVL.

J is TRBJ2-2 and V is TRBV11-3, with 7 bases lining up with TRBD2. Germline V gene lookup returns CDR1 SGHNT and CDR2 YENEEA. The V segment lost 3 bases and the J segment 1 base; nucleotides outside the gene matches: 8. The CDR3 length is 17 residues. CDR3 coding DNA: TGTGCCAGCAGCTTCAATCTGGGAGGGCTGAACACCGGGGAGCTGTTTTTT. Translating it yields CASSFNLGGLNTGELFF.

CDR3 protein: CASSLGQYSEQYF. CDR3 sequence (DNA): TGTGCCAGCAGCTTGGGACAGTATAGCGAGCAGTACTTC. The chain recombines TRBV7-8 with TRBJ2-7, with 7 bases matching TRBD1. The CDR3 consists of 13 residues. CDR1 and CDR2 from the germline V gene are SGHVS and FQNEAQ. After removal of 3 bases from V and 6 bases from J, the junction contained 5 bases not matched to a gene.